These T cell receptor beta chains were read from a single sample in a study of blood T cell repertoires in COVID-19. Some clones are missing from TCRdb's copy, which holds only in-frame ones; the method was immunoSEQ multiplex PCR. The table includes around 240,000 clones, around 88% detected once. Sample: PBMCs or T cells enriched from blood (not recorded which). These receptors came from a woman aged 45 to 65 who had recovered from COVID-19. Each CDR3 is given with its conserved first and last residue. Fields, in order: V gene, J gene, clone size, CDR3 length, D gene, CDR3 DNA, CDR3 protein. A D gene is named only where the DNA matches it firmly. Rows may omit the clone size; those that give it use once, few, many or a size class.

>TRBV12-5|TRBJ1-2|.|16|.
TGTGCTAGTGGTTTGGTATCACAGGGCTACAACTATGGCTACACCTTC
CASGLVSQGYNYGYTF
>TRBV27|TRBJ1-6|.|17|.
TGTGCCAGCAGTTTAGAGGCACTATTTCCCTATAATTCACCCCTCCACTTT
CASSLEALFPYNSPLHF
>TRBV19|TRBJ2-7|.|14|TRBD2
TGTGCCAGTAGGCCTTTAGCGGGAGTCTCCGAGCAGTACTTC
CASRPLAGVSEQYF
>TRBV6-5|TRBJ2-1|.|14|TRBD2
TGTGCCAGCAGGCCGGGGGGGAGGTACAATGAGCAGTTCTTC
CASRPGGRYNEQFF
>TRBV29-1|TRBJ2-1|.|13|TRBD2
TGCAGCGTTGAACGTGGGAGGGCGAATGAGCAGTTCTTC
CSVERGRANEQFF
>TRBV7-2|TRBJ2-1|.|13|TRBD2
TGTGCCAGCAGCTTGAGCGGGGGAGATGAGCAGTTCTTC
CASSLSGGDEQFF
>TRBV28|TRBJ1-5|.|16|TRBD1
TGTGCCAGCAGTTTGCCCTACAGGGGGCTCAATCAGCCCCAGCATTTT
CASSLPYRGLNQPQHF
>TRBV9|TRBJ2-3|.|12|.
TGTGCCAGCAGCGTAGTAGAGGATACGCAGTATTTT
CASSVVEDTQYF
>TRBV7-8|TRBJ1-3|.|14|.
TGTGCCAGCAGCTTAAGACAGTCTGGAAACACCATATATTTT
CASSLRQSGNTIYF
>TRBV7-2|TRBJ1-2|.|13|TRBD1
TGTGCCAGCAGCTTCCGACAGGGGGACGGCTACACCTTC
CASSFRQGDGYTF
>TRBV19|TRBJ2-1|.|16|TRBD1
TGTGCCAGTAGTATCCCAAGACAGGGGGCCTTCAATGAGCAGTTCTTC
CASSIPRQGAFNEQFF
>TRBV5-4|TRBJ2-7|.|15|.
TGTGCCAGCAGCTTGGCCGACGCCAGGGCCCACGAGCAGTACTTC
CASSLADARAHEQYF
>TRBV19|TRBJ1-2|.|15|TRBD1
TGTGCCAGTAGTCAATGGACAGGGGGCGCAGATGGCTACACCTTC
CASSQWTGGADGYTF
>TRBV6-2/TRBV6-3|TRBJ2-7|.|14|TRBD1
TGTGCCAGCAGTTTTGGACAGGAGGCCTACGAGCAGTACTTC
CASSFGQEAYEQYF
>TRBV7-9|TRBJ2-1|few|15|TRBD2
TGTGCCAGCAGCTTAGTTAGCGGGGGGTACAATGAGCAGTTCTTC
CASSLVSGGYNEQFF
>TRBV5-1|TRBJ2-1|.|14|TRBD1
TGCGCCAGCAGCTTGCCCCGACAGGGTCAAGAGCAGTTCTTC
CASSLPRQGQEQFF
>TRBV18|TRBJ2-3|.|16|TRBD1
TGTGCCAGCTCAACAACACCGGACAGGGGCCCCGGTACGCAGTATTTT
CASSTTPDRGPGTQYF
>TRBV6-5|TRBJ1-2|.|13|.
TGTGCCAGCAGTTATGAGGGAATCAACGGCTACACCTTC
CASSYEGINGYTF
>TRBV18|TRBJ2-1|.|15|TRBD1
TGTGCCAGCTCACCTCCGGACAGGAGATACAATGAGCAGTTCTTC
CASSPPDRRYNEQFF
>TRBV9|TRBJ2-3|.|14|.
TGTGCCAGCAGCGTAACTAGGGGCACAGATACGCAGTATTTT
CASSVTRGTDTQYF
>TRBV9|TRBJ2-1|.|12|.
TGTGCCAGCAGCGTCTACGACAATGAGCAGTTCTTC
CASSVYDNEQFF
>TRBV9|TRBJ1-6|.|13|.
TGTGCCAGCAGCGTAGAATCCTATTCACCCCTCCACTTT
CASSVESYSPLHF
>TRBV4-1|TRBJ1-2|.|16|TRBD1
TGCGCCAGCAGCCAATTCGTCGTGGAGGGGGCGCGTGGCTACACCTTC
CASSQFVVEGARGYTF
>TRBV27|TRBJ1-2|.|14|.
TGTGCCAGCAGTTTAATTGGGAGAAACTATGGCTACACCTTC
CASSLIGRNYGYTF
>TRBV9|TRBJ1-1|.|14|.
TGTGCCAGCAGCGTAGGGGGCAGTGCGACTGAAGCTTTCTTT
CASSVGGSATEAFF
>TRBV7-2|TRBJ1-3|.|15|TRBD1
TGTGCCAGCAGCCCTAGCGGGACAGCCGCGAACACCATATATTTT
CASSPSGTAANTIYF
>TRBV5-1|TRBJ2-5|.|13|.
TGCGCCAGCAGCCTGGGGCTAGGAGAGACCCAGTACTTC
CASSLGLGETQYF
>TRBV5-1|TRBJ1-3|few|14|.
TGCGCCAGCAGCTTGGACAGCTCTGGAAACACCATATATTTT
CASSLDSSGNTIYF
>TRBV27|TRBJ2-2|few|15|.
TGTGCCAGCAGTTTATGGCAGGCTCGCACCGGGGAGCTGTTTTTT
CASSLWQARTGELFF
>TRBV12-3/TRBV12-4|TRBJ1-1|.|13|.
TGTGCCAGCAGTTTTATTCAGGGCACTGAAGCTTTCTTT
CASSFIQGTEAFF
>TRBV7-3|TRBJ2-4|.|16|TRBD1
TGTGCCAGCAGCCCGGATCGACAGGGAGCCAAAAACATTCAGTACTTC
CASSPDRQGAKNIQYF
>TRBV6-5|TRBJ2-1|.|14|TRBD2
TGTGCCAGCAAGCGGGGGGGCCCCTACAATGAGCAGTTCTTC
CASKRGGPYNEQFF
>TRBV18|TRBJ1-5|.|15|.
TGTGCCAGCTCACCATCCCAGGTTATCAATCAGCCCCAGCATTTT
CASSPSQVINQPQHF
>TRBV9|TRBJ2-2|.|15|.
TGTGCCAGCAGCGTAGCGGTAGCCACCATCTCGGAGCTGTTTTTT
CASSVAVATISELFF
>TRBV2|TRBJ1-1|.|11|TRBD1
TGTGCCAGCAGGACAGGGGGGGAAACTTTCTTT
CASRTGGETFF
>TRBV5-1|TRBJ2-7|.|14|TRBD1
TGCGCCAGCAGCCCGGGACAGCCTACCTACGAGCAGTACTTC
CASSPGQPTYEQYF
>TRBV14|TRBJ1-2|.|13|.
TGTGCCAGCAGCCATTACAGGGCCGATGGCTACACCTTC
CASSHYRADGYTF
>TRBV4-3|TRBJ1-1|few|15|.
TGCGCCAGCAGCCAAGATCGGTCGCGGAACACTGAAGCTTTCTTT
CASSQDRSRNTEAFF
>TRBV29-1|TRBJ1-1|.|14|.
TGCAGCGTCCAAAAGGCGGGATGGAACACTGAAGCTTTCTTT
CSVQKAGWNTEAFF
>TRBV5-6|TRBJ1-3|.|15|TRBD1
TGTGCCAGCAGCTTGGAAGGCAGGGGGGAGAACACCATATATTTT
CASSLEGRGENTIYF
>TRBV27|TRBJ1-5|.|14|.
TGTGCCAGCAGTTTAGGGAGCACAAATCAGCCCCAGCATTTT
CASSLGSTNQPQHF
>TRBV20-1|TRBJ2-7|.|17|.
TGCAGTGCTAGTGGGGCAACACTAGACCGGTCTTCCTACGAGCAGTACTTC
CSASGATLDRSSYEQYF
>TRBV7-2|TRBJ1-1|.|13|.
TGTGCCAGCGGCTCGGACAGGAACACTGAAGCTTTCTTT
CASGSDRNTEAFF
>TRBV3-1/TRBV3-2|TRBJ2-5|.|13|.
TGTGCCAGCAGCCAGCAGCGTTATGAGACCCAGTACTTC
CASSQQRYETQYF
>TRBV19|TRBJ2-7|.|16|TRBD1
TGTGCCAACAGTACCCTGACAGGGGCGACTACCTACGAGCAGTACTTC
CANSTLTGATTYEQYF
>TRBV5-4|TRBJ2-5|.|19|TRBD2
TGTGCCAGCAGCCCACACGGGGGACTAGCGGGAGTTTCACAAGAGACCCAGTACTTC
CASSPHGGLAGVSQETQYF
>TRBV2|TRBJ2-3|.|14|TRBD2
TGTGCCACCCGATGGACTAGCGGCCCAGATACGCAGTATTTT
CATRWTSGPDTQYF
>TRBV10-3|TRBJ1-1|few|15|TRBD1
TGTGCCATCAGTGGGCGACAGGGGTTGAACACTGAAGCTTTCTTT
CAISGRQGLNTEAFF
>TRBV27|TRBJ1-6|.|15|.
TGTGCCAGCAGTTTAGCCGGGACACCTAATTCACCCCTCCACTTT
CASSLAGTPNSPLHF
>TRBV6-5|TRBJ2-3|.|15|TRBD2
TGTGCCAGCACCAACAGCGGGAGGGCCTGGGATACGCAGTATTTT
CASTNSGRAWDTQYF